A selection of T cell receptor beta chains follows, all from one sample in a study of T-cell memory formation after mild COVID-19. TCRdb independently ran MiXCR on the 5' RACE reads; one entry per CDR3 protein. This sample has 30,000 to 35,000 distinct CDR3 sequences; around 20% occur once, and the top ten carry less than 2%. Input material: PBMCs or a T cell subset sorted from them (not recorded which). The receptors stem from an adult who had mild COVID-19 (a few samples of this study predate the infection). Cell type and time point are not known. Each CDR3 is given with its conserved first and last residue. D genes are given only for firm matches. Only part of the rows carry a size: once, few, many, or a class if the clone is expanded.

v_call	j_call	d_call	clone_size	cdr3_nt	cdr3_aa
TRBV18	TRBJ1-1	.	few	TGTGCCTCGTCAACGGGGGGACGGAGCACTGAAGCTTTCTTT	CASSTGGRSTEAFF
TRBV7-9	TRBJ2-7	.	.	TGTGCCAGCAGCCTACAGGGTCGGTACGAGCAGTACTTC	CASSLQGRYEQYF
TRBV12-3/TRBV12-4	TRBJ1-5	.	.	TGTGCCAGCAGTTTAAGCGGCAGGGGAGATCAGCCCCAGCATTTT	CASSLSGRGDQPQHF
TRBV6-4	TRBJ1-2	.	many	TGTGCCAGCAGTGACGGGGGGCAGGACTATGGCTACACCTTC	CASSDGGQDYGYTF
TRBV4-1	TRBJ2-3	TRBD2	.	TGCGCCAGCAGCCAAGATGTGCGGGGGGGCGTAACAGATACGCAGTATTTT	CASSQDVRGGVTDTQYF
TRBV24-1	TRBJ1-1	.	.	TGTGCCACCAGTGCTAGGACGGAGGCTGAAGCTTTCTTT	CATSARTEAEAFF
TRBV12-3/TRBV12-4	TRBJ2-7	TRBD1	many	TGTGCCAGCAGGTCCACAGGGGTTGGCTCCTACGAGCAGTACTTC	CASRSTGVGSYEQYF
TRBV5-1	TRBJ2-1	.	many	TGCGCCAGCAGCTTGGGAGCAGGGTGGTACAATGAGCAGTTCTTC	CASSLGAGWYNEQFF
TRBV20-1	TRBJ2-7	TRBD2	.	TGCAGTGCTGCGGGAGCGAACTACGAGCAGTACTTC	CSAAGANYEQYF
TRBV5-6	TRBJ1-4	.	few	TGTGCCAGCAGCTCCTTGATCGTGCCTAATGAAAAACTGTTTTTT	CASSSLIVPNEKLFF
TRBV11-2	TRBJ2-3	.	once	TGTGCCAGCAGCCCACCTCCCCTCGATACGCAGTATTTT	CASSPPPLDTQYF
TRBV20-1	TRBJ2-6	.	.	TGCAGTGCTGGCCCGAGGGCCCCTATGGAGGCCGGGGCCAACGTCCTGACTTTC	CSAGPRAPMEAGANVLTF
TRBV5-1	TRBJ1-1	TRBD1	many	TGCGCCAGCAGCTTCTACAGGGGGAGTACTGAAGCTTTCTTT	CASSFYRGSTEAFF
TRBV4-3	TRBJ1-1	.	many	TGCGCCAGCAGCCAACCCGGGGGTGCCGAAGCTTTCTTT	CASSQPGGAEAFF
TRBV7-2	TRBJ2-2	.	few	TGTGCCAGCAGCTTAGAAGGGGCTAGTGTGGGCACCGGGGAGCTGTTTTTT	CASSLEGASVGTGELFF
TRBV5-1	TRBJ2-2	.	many	TGCGCCAGCAAACTAGTCCCGGGGGACGAGACCGGGGAGCTGTTTTTT	CASKLVPGDETGELFF
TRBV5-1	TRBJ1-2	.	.	TGCGCCAGCAGCTTGGACCAGTCGGGTAATGGCTACACCTTC	CASSLDQSGNGYTF
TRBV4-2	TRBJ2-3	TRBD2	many	TGTGCCAGCAGCCGCGTCCCCTTAGCGGGGGGGCCGACAGATACGCAGTATTTT	CASSRVPLAGGPTDTQYF
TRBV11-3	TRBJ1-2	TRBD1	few	TGTGCCAGCAGAGGGACAGGGACCTATGGCTACACCTTC	CASRGTGTYGYTF
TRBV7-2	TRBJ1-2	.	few	TGTGCCAGCAGCTTCTCACAGGTGGCGACCTTC	CASSFSQVATF
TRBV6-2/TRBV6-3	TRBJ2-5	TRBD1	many	TGTGCCAGCACCGGGACAGGGGGCGTGGAGACCCAGTACTTC	CASTGTGGVETQYF
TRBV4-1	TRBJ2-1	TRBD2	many	TGCGCCAGCAGCCAAGATAGGCTAGCGGGGTACAATGAGCAGTTCTTC	CASSQDRLAGYNEQFF
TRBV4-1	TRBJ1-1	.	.	TGCGCCAGCAGCCAAGTCTGGGGGACTGAAGCTTTCTTT	CASSQVWGTEAFF